These 19 T cell receptor beta chains were sequenced from one sample in a study of neurological immune-mediated disorders. TCRdb analysed the 5' RACE reads with MiXCR anew, one entry per CDR3 protein. Among about 79,000 distinct CDR3 sequences listed, about 14% were seen once. Specimen: PBMCs. The receptors here all came from a woman between 50 and 59 years old in good health.

Ten or more counts support this clonotype. The chain joins TRBV15 to TRBJ2-5; TRBD1 aligns across 8 bases. The V gene's germline CDR1 is LNHNV and CDR2 YYDKDF (reference sequence). This CDR3 region has 16 residues. V lost 0 bases and J lost 2; bases outside the gene matches: 5. CDR3 residues: CATSRDLGQGQETQYF. The DNA of the CDR3 is TGTGCCACCAGCAGAGATCTCGGACAGGGACAAGAGACCCAGTACTTC.

Ten or more counts support this clonotype. The chain uses TRBV3-1 and TRBJ2-7; D is uncertain. There are 15 residues in the CDR3. V lost 0 bases, J lost 7 bases, and 16 bases lay in between. Looked up from germline, CDR1 is LGHDT and CDR2 is YNNKEL (reference sequence). CDR3 in DNA: TGTGCCAGCAGCCAAGAGCACGGAGCCATAAGGGAGCAGTACTTC. Translated: CASSQEHGAIREQYF.

In this sample, this clonotype turned up many times. J is TRBJ2-1 and V is TRBV5-1; 8 bases align to TRBD2. Germline V gives CDR1 SGHRS, CDR2 YFSETQ. The CDR3 is 16 amino acids. Trimming removed 4 bases from V and 4 bases from J; junction bases left unmatched: 10. The DNA of the CDR3 is TGCGCCAGCAGCACCCTGCCTAGCGGGTCTTACAATGAGCAGTTCTTC. This encodes CASSTLPSGSYNEQFF.

This clonotype was counted at least ten times. V usage is TRBV5-1 and J usage is TRBJ2-1, with TRBD1 matching 10 bases. The ends lost 4 bases at V and 7 bases at J; junction bases unmatched: 11. Germline V lookup: CDR1 SGHRS, CDR2 YFSETQ. CDR3 size: 16 residues. The CDR3, as DNA: TGCGCCAGCAGCGCTGTGGGGACAGGGGCCACGAATGAGCAGTTCTTC. Translation gives CASSAVGTGATNEQFF.

This clonotype was found many times. CDR3 loop: CASSAGTTPYEQYF. Written as DNA, the CDR3 is TGTGCCAGCAGCGCCGGGACTACCCCTTACGAGCAGTACTTC. The chain combines TRBV9 with TRBJ2-7, with 7 nucleotides matching TRBD2. V lost 3 bases to trimming and J lost 4 bases; unmatched junction nucleotides: 7. Germline V gene data show CDR1 as SGDLS and CDR2 as YYNGEE. This CDR3 spans 14 amino acids.

There are many counts of this clonotype. The chain carries TRBV5-5 and TRBJ1-2, with 8 bases matching TRBD1. The germline V gene has CDR1 SGHKS and CDR2 YYEKEE (reference sequence). Trimming removed 0 bases from V and 8 bases from J; junction bases left unmatched: 15. This CDR3 has 17 residues. The CDR3 loop reads CASSLVRQGMGRYGYTF. As DNA, the CDR3 is TGTGCCAGCAGCTTGGTCAGACAGGGGATGGGTCGGTACGGCTACACCTTC.

The table lists this clonotype with many counts. V gene TRBV5-1 combines with J gene TRBJ2-1; 8 nucleotides line up with TRBD2. The V gene end was trimmed by 4 bases and the J gene end by 8 bases; junction bases not matched to a gene: 14. The CDR3 totals 16 residues. Germline loops: CDR1 SGHRS, CDR2 YFSETQ. The CDR3 loop is CASSPGGAGARYEQFF. The DNA of the CDR3 is TGCGCCAGCAGCCCCGGCGGAGCGGGAGCTCGCTATGAGCAGTTCTTC.

This clonotype occurred many times. The rearrangement links TRBV9 to TRBJ1-3; D perhaps matches TRBD1 (5 bases). This CDR3 is built from 16 residues. V lost 0 bases and J 4 bases, leaving 14 bases between the germline ends. Germline lookup yields CDR1 SGDLS and CDR2 YYNGEE. CDR3 sequence: CASSVAGEGLGNTIYF. CDR3 coding DNA: TGTGCCAGCAGCGTAGCGGGGGAGGGCCTCGGAAACACCATATATTTT.

This clonotype was picked up many times. V and J are TRBV5-8 and TRBJ2-2; D might be TRBD1 or TRBD2, each matching 5 bases. The germline gives CDR1 SGHTS, CDR2 YDEGEE. This CDR3 comprises 18 residues. Trimming removed 1 base at V and 2 bases at J, with 18 bases between. DNA of the CDR3: TGTGCCAGCAGCTTGCCCCTGGGGGATACAGCAAACACCGGGGAGCTGTTTTTT. Its translation: CASSLPLGDTANTGELFF.

This clonotype was counted ten times or more. The chain links TRBV15 to TRBJ2-3; the D call may be TRBD1 or TRBD2 (5 bases each). Germline CDR1 and CDR2: LNHNV and YYDKDF (reference sequence). The germline V and J ends were trimmed by 0 bases and 5 bases, with 9 bases remaining between them. The CDR3 spans 14 residues. The CDR3 DNA reads TGTGCCACCAGCAGAGACAGGGCGGGAGATACGCAGTATTTT. Translated: CATSRDRAGDTQYF.

This clonotype has a count of ten or more. This chain links TRBV5-1 with TRBJ2-1; 8 nucleotides align to TRBD2. The V gene's germline CDR1 is SGHRS and CDR2 YFSETQ. V lost 2 bases and J lost 7; bases outside the gene matches: 5. The CDR3 covers 14 residues. CDR3 in DNA: TGCGCCAGCAGCTTTACCGGGACTAGAAATGAGCAGTTCTTC. This sequence encodes CASSFTGTRNEQFF.

This clonotype was picked up many times. The rearrangement links TRBV5-1 to TRBJ2-7; 7 nucleotides line up with TRBD1. Germline V gene data show CDR1 as SGHRS and CDR2 as YFSETQ. This CDR3 has 13 amino acids. The ends lost 3 bases at V and 2 bases at J; junction bases unmatched: 2. CDR3 sequence: CASSSGQPYEQYF. As DNA, the CDR3 is TGCGCCAGCAGCTCGGGACAGCCCTACGAGCAGTACTTC.

At least ten counts were recorded for this clonotype. This chain uses TRBV30 with TRBJ1-2; 7 bases fit TRBD1. V lost 3 bases and J lost 2; bases outside the gene matches: 3. Germline CDR1 GTSNPN, CDR2 SVGIG (reference sequence). The CDR3 has 13 amino acids. CDR3 loop: CAWSRTGNYGYTF. The CDR3 nucleotides are TGTGCCTGGAGCAGGACAGGCAACTATGGCTACACCTTC. Filled out from reference TRBV30 and TRBJ1-2, the complete variable domain reads SQTIHQWPATLVQPVGSPLSLECTVEGTSNPNLYWYRQAAGRGLQLLFYSVGIGQISSEVPQNLSASRPQDRQFILSSKKLLLSDSGFYLCAWSRTGNYGYTFGSGTRLTVV.

This clonotype was detected ten times or more. The chain carries TRBV3-1 and TRBJ1-1; 8 nucleotides agree with TRBD1. The CDR3 has 17 residues. Trimming cost V 2 bases and J 0 bases; bases outside gene matches: 8. Germline V gene lookup returns CDR1 LGHDT and CDR2 YNNKEL (reference sequence). CDR3 DNA sequence: TGTGCCAGCAGCCAAAGTCCGGGACAGGTTATGAACACTGAAGCTTTCTTT. This encodes CASSQSPGQVMNTEAFF.

In its sample, this clonotype was seen many times. The chain uses TRBV7-9 and TRBJ1-1; 9 positions match TRBD1. In germline, CDR1 is SEHNR, CDR2 FQNEAQ (reference sequence). J gave up 1 base and V 1 base, and 4 bases lay outside the gene matches. The CDR3 length is 16 residues. CDR3 coding DNA: TGTGCCAGCAGCTTAGAACCGGGACAGGGGAACACTGAAGCTTTCTTT. It yields the protein CASSLEPGQGNTEAFF.

This clonotype was recorded many times. V is TRBV29-1 and J is TRBJ2-5; 7 bases are a match to TRBD2. The CDR3 covers 12 residues. Losses at the gene ends were 7 bases for V and 1 base for J; bases not matched to a gene: 3. The V gene's germline CDR1 is SQVTM and CDR2 ANQGSEA. The CDR3 sequence: CSARGGQETQYF. The CDR3 DNA reads TGCAGCGCCCGCGGGGGCCAAGAGACCCAGTACTTC.

This clonotype was counted many times. This chain links TRBV7-2 with TRBJ1-2, with D possibly matching TRBD1 (6 bases). CDR1 SGHTA and CDR2 FQGNSA come from the germline V gene. Trimming pared 5 bases from V and 5 bases from J, leaving 18 bases between. The CDR3 is 15 residues long. CDR3 sequence reads: CASSPQGTSRYGYTF. CDR3 sequence (DNA): TGTGCCAGCAGCCCCCAGGGGACTTCGCGATATGGCTACACCTTC.

This clonotype was picked up many times. V usage is TRBV20-1 and J usage is TRBJ1-1; 9 bases line up with TRBD1. This CDR3 is built from 13 residues. Germline values: CDR1 DFQATT, CDR2 SNEGSKA (reference sequence). CDR3 sequence: CSAPQGAVTEAFF. The CDR3 DNA is TGCTCAGCCCCACAGGGGGCGGTCACTGAAGCTTTCTTT.

In this sample, this clonotype turned up a few times. The DNA of the CDR3 is TGCGCCAGCAGCTTGGAACAGCCTGGATCCTACGAGCAGTACTTC. Amino acids: CASSLEQPGSYEQYF. This chain links TRBV5-1 with TRBJ2-7, with no clear D. Germline V lookup: CDR1 SGHRS, CDR2 YFSETQ. This CDR3 has 15 residues. V was shortened by 0 bases and J by 1 base, with 11 bases between the two germline ends.